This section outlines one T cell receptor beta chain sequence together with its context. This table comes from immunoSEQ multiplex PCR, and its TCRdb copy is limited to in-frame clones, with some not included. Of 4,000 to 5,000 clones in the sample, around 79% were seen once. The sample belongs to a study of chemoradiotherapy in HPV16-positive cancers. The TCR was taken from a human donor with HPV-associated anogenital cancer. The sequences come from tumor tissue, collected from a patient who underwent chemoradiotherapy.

The CDR3 protein is CAISEGQVRGYEQYF. DNA of the CDR3: TGTGCCATCAGTGAGGGACAGGTCCGGGGCTACGAGCAGTACTTC. The J gene is TRBJ2-7, the V gene TRBV10-3, with 7 nucleotides matching TRBD1. CDR1 and CDR2 from the germline V gene are ENHRY and SYGVKD. This CDR3 is 15 amino acids long. V was clipped by 2 bases and J by 3 bases; unmatched bases: 7.